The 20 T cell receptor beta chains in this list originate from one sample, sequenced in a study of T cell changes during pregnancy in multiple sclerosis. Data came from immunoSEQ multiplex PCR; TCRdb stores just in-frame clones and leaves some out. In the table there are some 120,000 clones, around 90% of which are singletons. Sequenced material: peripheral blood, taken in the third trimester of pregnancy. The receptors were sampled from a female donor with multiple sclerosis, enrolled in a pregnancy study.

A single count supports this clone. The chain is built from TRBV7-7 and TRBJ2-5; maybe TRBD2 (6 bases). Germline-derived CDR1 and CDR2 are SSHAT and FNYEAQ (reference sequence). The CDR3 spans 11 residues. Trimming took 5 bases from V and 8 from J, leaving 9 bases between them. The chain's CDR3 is CASSPGTTQYF. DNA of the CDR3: TGTGCCAGCAGCCCGGGGACTACCCAGTACTTC.

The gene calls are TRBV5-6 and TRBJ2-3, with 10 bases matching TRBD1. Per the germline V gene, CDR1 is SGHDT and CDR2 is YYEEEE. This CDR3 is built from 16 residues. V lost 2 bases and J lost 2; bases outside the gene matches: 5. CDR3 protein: CASSFRTGGFTDTQYF. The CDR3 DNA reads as TGTGCCAGCAGCTTTCGGACAGGGGGGTTCACAGATACGCAGTATTTT.

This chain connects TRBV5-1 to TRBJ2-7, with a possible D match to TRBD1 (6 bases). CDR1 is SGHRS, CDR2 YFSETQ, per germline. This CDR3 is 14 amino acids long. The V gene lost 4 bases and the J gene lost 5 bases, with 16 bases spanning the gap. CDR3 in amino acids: CASSGQGNQHEQYF. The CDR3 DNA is TGCGCCAGCAGCGGTCAGGGGAACCAGCACGAGCAGTACTTC.

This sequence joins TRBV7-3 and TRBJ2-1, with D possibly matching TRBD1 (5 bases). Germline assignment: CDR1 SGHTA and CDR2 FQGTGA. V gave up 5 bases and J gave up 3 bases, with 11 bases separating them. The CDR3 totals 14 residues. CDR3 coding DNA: TGTGCCAGCAGCCCGAGACAGAGCTACAATGAGCAGTTCTTC. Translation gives CASSPRQSYNEQFF.

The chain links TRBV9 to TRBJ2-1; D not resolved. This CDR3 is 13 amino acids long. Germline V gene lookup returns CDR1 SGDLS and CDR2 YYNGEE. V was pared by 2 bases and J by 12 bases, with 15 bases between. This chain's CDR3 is CASSVGSETRQFF. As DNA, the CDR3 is TGTGCCAGCAGCGTCGGTTCGGAGACGAGGCAGTTCTTC.

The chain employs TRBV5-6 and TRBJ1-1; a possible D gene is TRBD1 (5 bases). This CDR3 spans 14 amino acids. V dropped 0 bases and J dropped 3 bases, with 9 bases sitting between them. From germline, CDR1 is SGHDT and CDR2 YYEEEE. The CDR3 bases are TGTGCCAGCAGCTTGGAGCGGGGGTACACTGAAGCTTTCTTT. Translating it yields CASSLERGYTEAFF.

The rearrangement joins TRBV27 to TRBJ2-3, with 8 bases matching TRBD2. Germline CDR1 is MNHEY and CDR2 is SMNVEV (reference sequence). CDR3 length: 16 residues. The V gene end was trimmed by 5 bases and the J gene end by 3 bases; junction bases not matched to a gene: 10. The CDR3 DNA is TGTGCCAGCAGTCCCGTGGCGGGAGGATTGACAGATACGCAGTATTTT. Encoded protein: CASSPVAGGLTDTQYF.

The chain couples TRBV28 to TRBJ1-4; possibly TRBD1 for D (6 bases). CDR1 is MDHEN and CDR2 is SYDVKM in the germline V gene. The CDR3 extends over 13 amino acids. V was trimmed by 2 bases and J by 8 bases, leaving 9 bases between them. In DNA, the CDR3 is TGTGCCAGCAGTTTAAGGGGGGGCGAAAAACTGTTTTTT. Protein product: CASSLRGGEKLFF.

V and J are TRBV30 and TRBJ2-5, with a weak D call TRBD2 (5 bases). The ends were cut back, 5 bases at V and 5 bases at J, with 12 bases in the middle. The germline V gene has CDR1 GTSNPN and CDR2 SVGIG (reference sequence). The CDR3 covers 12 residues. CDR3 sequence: CAWCPGGETQYF. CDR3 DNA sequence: TGTGCCTGGTGTCCCGGCGGGGAGACCCAGTACTTC.

The CDR3 spells CASSPLGGGRNTIYF. The CDR3 DNA is TGTGCCAGCAGCCCCCTAGGAGGTGGGAGAAACACCATATATTTT. V usage is TRBV11-2 and J usage is TRBJ1-3, with D unresolved. The CDR3 is made up of 15 amino acids. V dropped 5 bases and J dropped 5 bases, with 16 bases sitting between them. The V gene's germline CDR1 is SGHAT and CDR2 FQNNGV.

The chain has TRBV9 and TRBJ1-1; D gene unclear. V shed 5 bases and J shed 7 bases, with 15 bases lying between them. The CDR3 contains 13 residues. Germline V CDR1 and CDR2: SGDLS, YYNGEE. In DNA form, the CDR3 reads TGTGCCAGCAGTTTCCTGCAGGAGGGTGAAGCTTTCTTT. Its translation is CASSFLQEGEAFF.

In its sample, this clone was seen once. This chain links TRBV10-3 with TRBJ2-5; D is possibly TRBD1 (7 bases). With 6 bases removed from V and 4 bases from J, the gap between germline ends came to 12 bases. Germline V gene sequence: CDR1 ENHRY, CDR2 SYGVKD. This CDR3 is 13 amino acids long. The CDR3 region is CAIRAGGGETQYF. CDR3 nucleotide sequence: TGTGCCATCAGAGCAGGGGGAGGAGAGACCCAGTACTTC.

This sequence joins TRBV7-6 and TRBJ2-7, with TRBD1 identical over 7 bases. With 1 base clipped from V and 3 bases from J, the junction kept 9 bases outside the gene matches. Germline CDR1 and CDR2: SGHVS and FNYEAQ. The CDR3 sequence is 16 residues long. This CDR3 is CASSLVSGQRHYEQYF. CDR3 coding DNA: TGTGCCAGCAGCTTAGTTTCGGGACAGAGACACTACGAGCAGTACTTC. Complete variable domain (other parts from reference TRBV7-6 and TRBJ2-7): GAGVSQSPRYKVTKRGQDVALRCDPISGHVSLYWYRQALGQGPEFLTYFNYEAQQDKSGLPNDRFSAERPEGSISTLTIQRTEQRDSAMYRCASSLVSGQRHYEQYFGPGTRLTVT.

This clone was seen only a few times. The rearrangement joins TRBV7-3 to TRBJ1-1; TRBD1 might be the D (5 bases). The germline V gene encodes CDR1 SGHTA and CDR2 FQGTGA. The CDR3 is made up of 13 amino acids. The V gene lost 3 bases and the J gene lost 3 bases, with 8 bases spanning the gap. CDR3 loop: CASSFSGDTEAFF. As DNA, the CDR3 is TGTGCCAGCAGCTTCTCGGGGGACACTGAAGCTTTCTTT.

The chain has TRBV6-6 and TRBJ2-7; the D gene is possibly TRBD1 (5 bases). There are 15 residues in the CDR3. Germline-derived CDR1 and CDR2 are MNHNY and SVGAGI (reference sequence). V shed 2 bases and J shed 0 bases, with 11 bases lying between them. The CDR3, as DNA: TGTGCCAGCAGTTACCTAACAGGTTACTCCTACGAGCAGTACTTC. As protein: CASSYLTGYSYEQYF.

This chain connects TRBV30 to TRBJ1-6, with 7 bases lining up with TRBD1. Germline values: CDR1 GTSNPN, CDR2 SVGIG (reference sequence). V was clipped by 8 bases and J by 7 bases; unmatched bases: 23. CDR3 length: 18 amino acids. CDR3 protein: CARASSLAGGFENSPLHF. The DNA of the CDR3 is TGTGCCCGCGCCTCCAGCCTTGCAGGGGGTTTTGAGAATTCACCCCTCCACTTT.

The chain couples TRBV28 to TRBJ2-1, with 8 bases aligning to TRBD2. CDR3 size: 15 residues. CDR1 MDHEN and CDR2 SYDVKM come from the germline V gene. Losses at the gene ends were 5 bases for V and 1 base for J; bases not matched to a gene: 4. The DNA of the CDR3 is TGTGCCAGCAGTCCTGCTAGCGGGTCCTACAATGAGCAGTTCTTC. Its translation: CASSPASGSYNEQFF. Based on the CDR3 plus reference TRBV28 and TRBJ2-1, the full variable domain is DVKVTQSSRYLVKRTGEKVFLECVQDMDHENMFWYRQDPGLGLRLIYFSYDVKMKEKGDIPEGYSVSREKKERFSLILESASTNQTSMYLCASSPASGSYNEQFFGPGTRLTVL.

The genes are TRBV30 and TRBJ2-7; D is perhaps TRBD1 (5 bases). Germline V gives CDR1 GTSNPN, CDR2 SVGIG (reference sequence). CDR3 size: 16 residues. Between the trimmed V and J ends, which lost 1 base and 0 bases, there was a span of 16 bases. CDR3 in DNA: TGTGCCTGGAGTGGGCAGGGCCCTCCCGACTCCTACGAGCAGTACTTC. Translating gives CAWSGQGPPDSYEQYF. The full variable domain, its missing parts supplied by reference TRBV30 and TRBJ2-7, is SQTIHQWPATLVQPVGSPLSLECTVEGTSNPNLYWYRQAAGRGLQLLFYSVGIGQISSEVPQNLSASRPQDRQFILSSKKLLLSDSGFYLCAWSGQGPPDSYEQYFGPGTRLTVT.

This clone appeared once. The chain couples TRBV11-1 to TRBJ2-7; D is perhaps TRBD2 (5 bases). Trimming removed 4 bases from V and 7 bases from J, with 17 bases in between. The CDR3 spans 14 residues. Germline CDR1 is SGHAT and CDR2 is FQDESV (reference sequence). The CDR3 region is CASSSQSAGLEQYF. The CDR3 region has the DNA TGTGCCAGCAGCTCCCAGAGCGCGGGCTTGGAGCAGTACTTC.

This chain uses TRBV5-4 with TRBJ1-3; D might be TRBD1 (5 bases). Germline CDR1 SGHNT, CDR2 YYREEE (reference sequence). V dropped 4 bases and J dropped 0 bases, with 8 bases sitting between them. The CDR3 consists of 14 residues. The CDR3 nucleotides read TGTGCCAGCAGCCTCGACAGCTCTGGAAACACCATATATTTT. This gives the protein CASSLDSSGNTIYF.